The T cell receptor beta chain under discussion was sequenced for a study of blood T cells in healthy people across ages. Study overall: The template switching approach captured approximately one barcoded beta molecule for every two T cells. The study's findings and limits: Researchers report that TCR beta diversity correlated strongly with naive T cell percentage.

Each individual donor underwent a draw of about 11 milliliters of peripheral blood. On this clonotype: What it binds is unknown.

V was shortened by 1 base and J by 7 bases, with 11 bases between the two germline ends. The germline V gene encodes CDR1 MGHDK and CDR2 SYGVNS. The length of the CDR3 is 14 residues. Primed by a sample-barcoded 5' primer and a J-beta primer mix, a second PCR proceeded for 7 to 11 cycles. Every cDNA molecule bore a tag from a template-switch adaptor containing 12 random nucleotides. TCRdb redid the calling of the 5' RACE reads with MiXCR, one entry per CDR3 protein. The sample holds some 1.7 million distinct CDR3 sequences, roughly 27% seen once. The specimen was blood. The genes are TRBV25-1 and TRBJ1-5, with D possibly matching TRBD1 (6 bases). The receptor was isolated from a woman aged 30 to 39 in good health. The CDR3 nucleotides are TGTGCCAGCAGTGAATCTTACAGGGAGCAGCCCCAGCATTTT. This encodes CASSESYREQPQHF.